The text below deals with one T cell receptor beta chain. Antigen: not known. Germline V CDR1 and CDR2: MNHNY, SVGAGI (reference sequence). The CDR3 covers 12 residues. V lost 4 bases to trimming and J lost 0 bases, with 3 bases between them. Regarding donors, all were healthy bone marrow donors. Despite likely unrecorded immune exposures, the donors were nominally healthy at the time of sampling. This sample is drawn from a study of cytomegalovirus exposure and HLA in healthy donors. Findings and limits, study-wide: Most TCR sequences were rare, but some public TCRs occurred in many donors.

PCR amplification relied on 60 Vbeta primers (plus 13 Jbeta primers). Sequencing was performed with immunoSEQ multiplex PCR; in TCRdb, only in-frame clones are kept and a portion is missing. The sample has 100,000 to 150,000 clones; the top ten hold about 2.2%. The clonotype was recovered from a man aged 35 to 55 in good health and CMV-seronegative. The sample comprised PBMCs. The chain uses TRBV6-6 and TRBJ1-1; D not resolved. In nucleotides, the CDR3 is TGTGCCAGCAGTTTATTGAACACTGAAGCTTTCTTT. The encoded protein is CASSLLNTEAFF.